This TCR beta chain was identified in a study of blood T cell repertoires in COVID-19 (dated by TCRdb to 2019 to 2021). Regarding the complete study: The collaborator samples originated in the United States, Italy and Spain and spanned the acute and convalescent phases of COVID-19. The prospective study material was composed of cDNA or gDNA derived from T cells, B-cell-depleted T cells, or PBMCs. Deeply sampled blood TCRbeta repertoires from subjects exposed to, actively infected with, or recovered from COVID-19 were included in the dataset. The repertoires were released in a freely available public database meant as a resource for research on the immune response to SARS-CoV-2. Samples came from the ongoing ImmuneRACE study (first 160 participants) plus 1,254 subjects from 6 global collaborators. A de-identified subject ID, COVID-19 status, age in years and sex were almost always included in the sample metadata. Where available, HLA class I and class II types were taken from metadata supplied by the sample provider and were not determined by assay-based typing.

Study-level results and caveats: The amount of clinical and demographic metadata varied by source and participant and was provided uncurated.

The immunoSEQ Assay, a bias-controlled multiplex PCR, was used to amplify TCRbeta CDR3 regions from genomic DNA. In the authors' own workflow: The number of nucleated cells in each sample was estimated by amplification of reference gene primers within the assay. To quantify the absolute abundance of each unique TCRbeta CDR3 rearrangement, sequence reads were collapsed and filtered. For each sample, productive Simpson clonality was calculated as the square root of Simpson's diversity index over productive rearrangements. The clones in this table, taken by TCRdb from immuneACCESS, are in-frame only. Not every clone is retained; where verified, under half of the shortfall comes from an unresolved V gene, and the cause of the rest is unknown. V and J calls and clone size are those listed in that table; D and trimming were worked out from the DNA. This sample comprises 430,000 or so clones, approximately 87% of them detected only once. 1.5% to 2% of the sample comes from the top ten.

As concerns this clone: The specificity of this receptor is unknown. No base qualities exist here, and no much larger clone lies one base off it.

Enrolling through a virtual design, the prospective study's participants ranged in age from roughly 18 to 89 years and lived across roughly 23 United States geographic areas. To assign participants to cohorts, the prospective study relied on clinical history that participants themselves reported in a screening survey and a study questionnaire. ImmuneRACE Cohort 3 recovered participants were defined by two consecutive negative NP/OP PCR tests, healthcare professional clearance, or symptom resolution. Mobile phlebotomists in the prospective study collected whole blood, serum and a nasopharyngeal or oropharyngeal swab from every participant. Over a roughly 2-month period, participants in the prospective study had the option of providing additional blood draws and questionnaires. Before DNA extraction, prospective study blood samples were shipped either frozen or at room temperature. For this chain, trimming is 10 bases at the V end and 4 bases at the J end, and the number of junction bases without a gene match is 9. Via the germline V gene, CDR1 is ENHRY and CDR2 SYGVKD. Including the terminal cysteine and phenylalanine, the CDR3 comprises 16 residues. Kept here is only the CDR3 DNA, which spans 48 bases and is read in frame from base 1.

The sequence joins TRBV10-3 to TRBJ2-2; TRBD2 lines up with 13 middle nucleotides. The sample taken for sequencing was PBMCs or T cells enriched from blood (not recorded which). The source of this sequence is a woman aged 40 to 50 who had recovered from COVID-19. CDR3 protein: CATLLAGGPVTGELFF. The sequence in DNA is TGTGCCACCTTACTAGCGGGAGGGCCAGTCACCGGGGAGCTGTTTTTT.